The rows below give T cell receptor beta chains drawn from one sample of a study of vaccination and CD4 T cells after COVID-19. TCRdb re-called the PCR reads through MiXCR, storing one row per CDR3 protein. The table records almost 20,000 distinct CDR3 sequences, 52% of them present only once. What these receptors recognize is not known. The sequenced material came from CD4+ T cells from blood, cultured in vitro. The receptors come from a human donor who had recovered from COVID-19. Each CDR3 is given with its conserved first and last residue. The order of the fields is J gene, CDR3 length, clone size, D gene, V gene, CDR3 DNA, CDR3 protein. D genes are given only for firm matches. Only part of the rows carry a size: once, few, many, or a class if the clone is expanded.

TRBJ2-3 | 14 | . | . | TRBV6-1 | TGTGCCAGCAGTGGAGAAGGGGCGACAGATACGCAGTATTTT | CASSGEGATDTQYF
TRBJ2-7 | 16 | . | . | TRBV7-9 | TGTGCCAGCAGCTTAGCGGACATACAGAGCTCCTACGAGCAGTACTTC | CASSLADIQSSYEQYF
TRBJ1-1 | 12 | . | . | TRBV28 | TGTGCCTCATGGAGGGGACGGACTGAAGCTTTCTTT | CASWRGRTEAFF
TRBJ1-2 | 13 | . | TRBD1 | TRBV20-1 | TGCAGTGCCCGAGCCGGGACAGGGGACGGCTACACCTTC | CSARAGTGDGYTF
TRBJ2-3 | 13 | . | . | TRBV19 | TGTGCCAGTAGTATAGATCGGCAGAATACGCAGTATTTT | CASSIDRQNTQYF
TRBJ2-1 | 15 | few | . | TRBV19 | TGTGCCAGTACCCCTACGGCAGGGGCCTACAATGAGCAGTTCTTC | CASTPTAGAYNEQFF
TRBJ2-7 | 15 | . | . | TRBV2 | TGTGCCAGCAGACAGAACAGGGACCCTGGCTACGAGCAGTACTTC | CASRQNRDPGYEQYF
TRBJ2-6 | 17 | . | . | TRBV7-2 | TGTGCCAGCAGCGCCGGGACTTCCCGATCTGGGGCCAACGTCCTGACTTTC | CASSAGTSRSGANVLTF
TRBJ2-7 | 16 | . | TRBD2 | TRBV27 | TGTGCCAGCAGCACCGCCCGGACTAGCGGGAGGTTCGAGCAGTACTTC | CASSTARTSGRFEQYF
TRBJ2-3 | 15 | . | TRBD2 | TRBV20-1 | TGCAGTGCTAGGGCTAGCGGGAGCCCCACAGATACGCAGTATTTT | CSARASGSPTDTQYF
TRBJ2-6 | 16 | . | . | TRBV10-3 | TGTGCCATCAGTGAGTCTTTAAGCTCTGGGGCCAACGTCCTGACTTTC | CAISESLSSGANVLTF
TRBJ2-2 | 13 | . | . | TRBV6-1 | TGTGCCAGCAGTCCTATGACACTCGGGGAGCTGTTTTTT | CASSPMTLGELFF
TRBJ2-3 | 14 | . | . | TRBV7-2 | TGTGCCAGCAGCTTAGTCGGGCCCACAGATACGCAGTATTTT | CASSLVGPTDTQYF
TRBJ2-2 | 15 | few | . | TRBV7-6 | TGTGCCAGCAGCCCCATTAGAGCAAACACCGGGGAGCTGTTTTTT | CASSPIRANTGELFF
TRBJ2-1 | 14 | . | . | TRBV20-1 | TGCAGTGTCAGACCGAGGGGATCCTACAATGAGCAGTTCTTC | CSVRPRGSYNEQFF
TRBJ1-4 | 17 | . | TRBD1 | TRBV6-1 | TGTGCCAGCAGTGGTGGGACAGGGACGTACACTAATGAAAAACTGTTTTTT | CASSGGTGTYTNEKLFF
TRBJ1-6 | 13 | . | . | TRBV9 | TGTGCCAGCAGCGTAGCTGTGGAGGCGTCCCTCCACTTT | CASSVAVEASLHF
TRBJ1-2 | 10 | . | TRBD1 | TRBV29-1 | TGCAGGACAGGGGGGGGCGGCTACACCTTC | CRTGGGGYTF
TRBJ2-1 | 15 | . | . | TRBV21-1 | TGTGCCAGCAGCCTACGACAGGGGGTAGACAATGAGCAGTTCTTC | CASSLRQGVDNEQFF
TRBJ1-2 | 13 | . | TRBD1 | TRBV20-1 | TGCAGTGCCTACCGGGCAGGGGGAAATGGCTACACCTTC | CSAYRAGGNGYTF
TRBJ1-3 | 15 | few | . | TRBV20-1 | TGCAGTGCTACCTCGGGGTCGGGCTCTGGAAACACCATATATTTT | CSATSGSGSGNTIYF
TRBJ2-2 | 13 | few | . | TRBV20-1 | TGCAGTGCTAGTGCCGGGCAAACCGGGGAGCTGTTTTTT | CSASAGQTGELFF
TRBJ1-3 | 15 | . | . | TRBV7-9 | TGTGCCAGCAGCTTAGGGGGCGAACGGGGAAACACCATATATTTT | CASSLGGERGNTIYF
TRBJ2-5 | 15 | . | . | TRBV27 | TGTGCCAGCAGGCGAACAGGGGGGGTAGGGGAGACCCAGTACTTC | CASRRTGGVGETQYF
TRBJ2-2 | 18 | . | TRBD2 | TRBV6-1 | TGTGCCAGCAGATCGCCACTAGCGGGGGCGGCGAACACCGGGGAGCTGTTTTTT | CASRSPLAGAANTGELFF
TRBJ2-5 | 13 | . | . | TRBV7-2 | TGTGCCAGCAGCTTAATGGGTGGAGAGACCCAGTACTTC | CASSLMGGETQYF
TRBJ2-7 | 15 | . | . | TRBV28 | TGTGCCAGCAGTTTAGAACGGGGGAGCTCCTACGAGCAGTACTTC | CASSLERGSSYEQYF
TRBJ1-2 | 18 | few | TRBD1 | TRBV7-2 | TGTGCCAGCAGCTTAGTAGTAGGACAGGGGGCGCGAAGCTATGGCTACACCTTC | CASSLVVGQGARSYGYTF
TRBJ1-1 | 14 | . | TRBD1 | TRBV6-1 | TGTGCCAGCAGTGAAGGACAGGGGAACACTGAAGCTTTCTTT | CASSEGQGNTEAFF
TRBJ1-2 | 15 | . | . | TRBV2 | TGTGCCAGCAGTGAACGGGAGTTTGGGTCGGCCGGCTACACCTTC | CASSEREFGSAGYTF
TRBJ1-2 | 15 | . | . | TRBV20-1 | TGCAGTGCTAGAGATCAACCGGGTAGGGTAACTGGCTACACCTTC | CSARDQPGRVTGYTF
TRBJ2-3 | 13 | once | . | TRBV4-3 | TGCGCCAGCAGCCAAGATCTCCACCGTACGCAGTATTTT | CASSQDLHRTQYF
TRBJ1-6 | 14 | few | TRBD1 | TRBV10-3 | TGTGCCATCAACGACAGGGGTTCGGATTCACCCCTCCACTTT | CAINDRGSDSPLHF
TRBJ2-7 | 14 | . | . | TRBV19 | TGTGCCAGTAGCCCCGGGACGGCCTCCTACGAGCAGTACTTC | CASSPGTASYEQYF
TRBJ1-2 | 15 | . | . | TRBV28 | TGTGCCAGCAGCTCGGGGACGCCGGCTAACTATGGCTACACCTTC | CASSSGTPANYGYTF
TRBJ2-2 | 17 | . | TRBD1 | TRBV5-5 | TGTGCCAGCAGCTTGAATCCCGGGACAGGGACGGCCGGGGAGCTGTTTTTT | CASSLNPGTGTAGELFF
TRBJ2-6 | 14 | . | . | TRBV21-1 | TGTGCCAGCTGCAGGGTGGGGGCAGCCAACGTCCTGACTTTC | CASCRVGAANVLTF
TRBJ2-5 | 15 | . | . | TRBV24-1 | TGTGCCACCAGTGATCCACGACAGGACTCGGAGACCCAGTACTTC | CATSDPRQDSETQYF
TRBJ2-3 | 16 | few | TRBD2 | TRBV11-3 | TGTGCCAGCAGCCAGACTAGCCTGGCCAGCACAGATACGCAGTATTTT | CASSQTSLASTDTQYF
TRBJ2-5 | 13 | . | . | TRBV2 | TGTGCCAGCTCCCCAGGCCCCCAAGAGACCCAGTACTTC | CASSPGPQETQYF
TRBJ2-5 | 14 | . | TRBD2 | TRBV6-4 | TGTGCCAGCAGCCCCACTAGCGGCGGGGAGACCCAGTACTTC | CASSPTSGGETQYF
TRBJ2-5 | 17 | . | . | TRBV4-2 | TGTGCCAGCAGCCAAGAGTCTAGGGACGGTGGTAAAGAGACCCAGTACTTC | CASSQESRDGGKETQYF
TRBJ1-2 | 14 | few | . | TRBV7-9 | TGTGCCAGCGCCGTTATGAAGGGGCTGAATGGCTACACCTTC | CASAVMKGLNGYTF
TRBJ1-2 | 14 | . | TRBD1 | TRBV2 | TGTGCCAGCAGTCTGACAGGGAATAACTATGGCTACACCTTC | CASSLTGNNYGYTF
TRBJ2-7 | 15 | . | TRBD2 | TRBV28 | TGTGCCAGCAGTCGGACTAGCGGGAGGGCTTACGAGCAGTACTTC | CASSRTSGRAYEQYF
TRBJ2-1 | 17 | . | TRBD2 | TRBV19 | TGTGCCAGTAGTGCCTATAGCGGGGGGGCTACTTACAATGAGCAGTTCTTC | CASSAYSGGATYNEQFF
TRBJ2-5 | 13 | few | TRBD1 | TRBV9 | TGTGCCAGCAGCCGACAGGGACGAGAGACCCAGTACTTC | CASSRQGRETQYF
TRBJ2-2 | 15 | . | . | TRBV5-1 | TGCGCCAGCAGCTTAGCCAACCCGAACACCGGGGAGCTGTTTTTT | CASSLANPNTGELFF
TRBJ2-7 | 14 | . | TRBD1 | TRBV23-1 | TGCGCCAGCAGTCAAGACAGGGAATTGTTCGAGCAGTACTTC | CASSQDRELFEQYF
TRBJ1-6 | 16 | . | . | TRBV7-6 | TGTGCCAGCAGGCCCTTCAATAGCTCCTATAATTCACCCCTCCACTTT | CASRPFNSSYNSPLHF
TRBJ2-6 | 18 | . | . | TRBV12-5 | TGTGCTAGTGGTTTGGTACGGTTAGGACGCTCTGGGGCCAACGTCCTGACTTTC | CASGLVRLGRSGANVLTF
TRBJ1-5 | 16 | . | TRBD1 | TRBV19 | TGTGCCAGTAGTATAGGAGGACAGGGTGCAGGGCAGCCCCAGCATTTT | CASSIGGQGAGQPQHF
TRBJ2-5 | 16 | . | . | TRBV6-5 | TGTGCCAGCAGTTACGCAAAGTCTGGCCTGGCGGAGACCCAGTACTTC | CASSYAKSGLAETQYF
TRBJ1-2 | 15 | large | . | TRBV11-2 | TGTGCCAGCAGCTTTCGGGTACAGGGCTCGTTCGGCTACACCTTC | CASSFRVQGSFGYTF
TRBJ1-2 | 14 | few | TRBD1 | TRBV5-4 | TGTGCCAGCAGCACCGGGACAGGGGGATATGGCTACACCTTC | CASSTGTGGYGYTF
TRBJ2-3 | 14 | few | . | TRBV19 | TGTGCCAGTAGTATAAGCATGAGCACAGATACGCAGTATTTT | CASSISMSTDTQYF
TRBJ1-5 | 13 | . | . | TRBV7-2 | TGTGCCAGCAGCTTAAGTTTAGGGGAGCCCCAGCATTTT | CASSLSLGEPQHF
TRBJ2-2 | 16 | . | TRBD2 | TRBV6-2/TRBV6-3 | TGTGCCAGCAGTCTACTAGCGGGGACGAACACCGGGGAGCTGTTTTTT | CASSLLAGTNTGELFF